Sequencing of this T cell receptor beta chain was carried out in a study of cytomegalovirus exposure and HLA in healthy donors. With 60 Vbeta and 13 Jbeta primers, the PCR was carried out. Using immunoSEQ multiplex PCR, the repertoire was profiled, and TCRdb retains in-frame clones only, with some absent. The sample carries about 190,000 clones, 75% to 90% recorded once. Trimming took 1 base from V and 4 from J, leaving 15 bases between them. Germline lookup yields CDR1 SEHNR and CDR2 FQNEAQ (reference sequence). This CDR3 has 16 residues. The V and J genes are TRBV7-9 and TRBJ2-3, with D perhaps matching TRBD1 (6 bases). This sequence was found in a boy aged 2 to 10 in good health and CMV-seronegative. Sequencing input: PBMCs. The CDR3 DNA sequence: TGTGCCAGCAGCTTAGTCTTCAGGGGCTCCGCAGATACGCAGTATTTT. It translates to CASSLVFRGSADTQYF. Variable domain in full (rest from reference TRBV7-9 and TRBJ2-3): DTGVSQNPRHKITKRGQNVTFRCDPISEHNRLYWYRQTLGQGPEFLTYFQNEAQLEKSRLLSDRFSAERPKGSFSTLEIQRTEQGDSAMYLCASSLVFRGSADTQYFGPGTRLTVL.